This T cell receptor beta chain was recovered during a study of T cells in localized non-small cell lung cancer. Overall study results and limits: The study found T cell clonality highest in uninvolved adjacent lung, above tumor. Sequencing involved a lone tumor region, leaving heterogeneity possible.

Germline V gives CDR1 LNHDA, CDR2 SQIVND (reference sequence). The length of the CDR3 is 14 residues. Trimming took 6 bases from V and 1 from J, leaving 9 bases between them. In the case of this clone: Its antigen is not identified.

Generated by immunoSEQ multiplex PCR, the TCRdb table keeps only in-frame clones and is missing some. The table records around 140,000 clones, around 89% of them present only once. This chain connects TRBV19 to TRBJ2-2; tentatively, D is TRBD2 (5 bases). Here the sequenced sample was peripheral blood, taken before any cancer treatment. The sequence was obtained from a female donor aged 60 or older with stage I lung adenocarcinoma. The CDR3 region has the DNA TGTGCCAGTAGGGGAGCCGTGAACACCGGGGAGCTGTTTTTT. Protein sequence: CASRGAVNTGELFF.